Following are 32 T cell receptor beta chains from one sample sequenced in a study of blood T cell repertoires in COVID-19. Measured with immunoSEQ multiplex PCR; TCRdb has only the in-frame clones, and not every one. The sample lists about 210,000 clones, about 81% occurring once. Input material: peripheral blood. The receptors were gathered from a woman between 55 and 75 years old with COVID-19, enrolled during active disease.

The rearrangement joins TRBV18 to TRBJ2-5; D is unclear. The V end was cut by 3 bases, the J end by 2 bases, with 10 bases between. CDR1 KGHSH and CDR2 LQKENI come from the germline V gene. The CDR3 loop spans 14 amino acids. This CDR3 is CASSPRTSQETQYF. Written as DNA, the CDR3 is TGTGCCAGCTCACCCCGAACTTCACAAGAGACCCAGTACTTC.

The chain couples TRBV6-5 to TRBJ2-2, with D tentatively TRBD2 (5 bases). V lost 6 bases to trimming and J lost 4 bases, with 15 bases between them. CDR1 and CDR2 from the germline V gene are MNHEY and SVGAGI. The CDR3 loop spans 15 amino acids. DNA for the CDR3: TGTGCCAGCAGCTATAGACGGGAATTCACCGGGGAGCTGTTTTTT. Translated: CASSYRREFTGELFF.

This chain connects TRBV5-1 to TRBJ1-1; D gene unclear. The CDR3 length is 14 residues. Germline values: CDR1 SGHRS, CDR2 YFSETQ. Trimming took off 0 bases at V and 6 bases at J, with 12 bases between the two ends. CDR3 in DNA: TGCGCCAGCAGCTTGGATGGGCCTCTGGCTGAAGCTTTCTTT. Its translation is CASSLDGPLAEAFF.

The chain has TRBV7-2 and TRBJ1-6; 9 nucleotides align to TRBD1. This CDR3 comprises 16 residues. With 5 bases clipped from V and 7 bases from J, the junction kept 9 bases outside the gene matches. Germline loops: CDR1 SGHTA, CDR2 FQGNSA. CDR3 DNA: TGTGCCAGCAGCGCGGGCCCGGGACAGGGAAATTCACCCCTCCACTTT. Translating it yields CASSAGPGQGNSPLHF.

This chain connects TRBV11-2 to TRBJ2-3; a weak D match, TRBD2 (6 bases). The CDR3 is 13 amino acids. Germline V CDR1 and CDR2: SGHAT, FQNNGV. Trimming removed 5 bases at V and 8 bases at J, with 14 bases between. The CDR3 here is CASSIGTGVTQYF. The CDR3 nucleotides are TGTGCCAGCAGCATCGGGACTGGGGTTACGCAGTATTTT.

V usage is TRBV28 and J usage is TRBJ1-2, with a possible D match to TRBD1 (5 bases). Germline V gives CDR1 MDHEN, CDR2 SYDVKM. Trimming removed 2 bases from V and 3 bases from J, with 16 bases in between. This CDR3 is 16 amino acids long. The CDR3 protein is CASSLAQGFRDYGYTF. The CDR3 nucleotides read TGTGCCAGCAGTTTAGCCCAGGGTTTCCGGGACTATGGCTACACCTTC.

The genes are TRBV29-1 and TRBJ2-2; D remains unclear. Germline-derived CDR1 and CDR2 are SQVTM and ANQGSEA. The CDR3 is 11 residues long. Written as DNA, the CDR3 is TGCGCCCACTCGAACACCGGGGAGCTGTTTTTT. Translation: CAHSNTGELFF.

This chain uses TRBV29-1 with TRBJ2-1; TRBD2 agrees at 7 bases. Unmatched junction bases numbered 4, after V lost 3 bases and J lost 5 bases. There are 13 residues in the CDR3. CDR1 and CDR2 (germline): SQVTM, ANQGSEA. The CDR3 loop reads CSVDSGGDNEQFF. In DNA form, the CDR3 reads TGCAGCGTTGATTCTGGGGGGGACAATGAGCAGTTCTTC.

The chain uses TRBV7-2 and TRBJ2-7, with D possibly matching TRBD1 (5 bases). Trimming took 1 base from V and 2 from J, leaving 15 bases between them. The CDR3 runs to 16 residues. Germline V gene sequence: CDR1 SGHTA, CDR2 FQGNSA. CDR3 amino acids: CASSLEAGPKAYEQYF. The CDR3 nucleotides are TGTGCCAGCAGCTTAGAGGCAGGGCCCAAAGCCTACGAGCAGTACTTC.

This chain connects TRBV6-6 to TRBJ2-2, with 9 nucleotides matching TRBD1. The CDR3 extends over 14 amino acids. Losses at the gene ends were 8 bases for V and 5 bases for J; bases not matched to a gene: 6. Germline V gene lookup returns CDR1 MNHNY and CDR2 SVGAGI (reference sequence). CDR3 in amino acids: CASRETGGTGELFF. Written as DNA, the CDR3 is TGTGCCAGCCGAGAGACAGGGGGTACCGGGGAGCTGTTTTTT.

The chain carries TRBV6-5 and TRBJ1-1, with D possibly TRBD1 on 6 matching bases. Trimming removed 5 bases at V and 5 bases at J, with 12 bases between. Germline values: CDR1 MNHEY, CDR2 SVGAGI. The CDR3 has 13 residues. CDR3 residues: CASSSIQGTEAFF. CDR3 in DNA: TGTGCCAGCAGTAGCATACAGGGAACTGAAGCTTTCTTT.

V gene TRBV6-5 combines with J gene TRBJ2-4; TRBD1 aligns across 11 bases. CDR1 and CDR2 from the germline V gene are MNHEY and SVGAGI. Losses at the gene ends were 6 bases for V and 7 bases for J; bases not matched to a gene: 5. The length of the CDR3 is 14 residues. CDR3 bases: TGTGCCAGCAGCTGGACAGGGGGCGACAACATTCAGTACTTC. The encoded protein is CASSWTGGDNIQYF.

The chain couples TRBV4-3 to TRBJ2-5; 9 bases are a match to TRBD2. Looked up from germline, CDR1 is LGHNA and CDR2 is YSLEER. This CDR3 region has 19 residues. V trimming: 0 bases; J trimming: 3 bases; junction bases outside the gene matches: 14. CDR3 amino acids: CASSQDRPGGSSGKETQYF. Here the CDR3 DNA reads TGCGCCAGCAGCCAAGATCGGCCTGGGGGGTCTAGCGGGAAAGAGACCCAGTACTTC.

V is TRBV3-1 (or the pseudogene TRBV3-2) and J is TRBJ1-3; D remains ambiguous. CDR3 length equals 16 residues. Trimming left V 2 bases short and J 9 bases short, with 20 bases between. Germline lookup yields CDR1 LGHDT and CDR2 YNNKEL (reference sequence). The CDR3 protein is CASSQRAAGRLVTIYF. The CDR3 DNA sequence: TGTGCCAGCAGCCAAAGAGCGGCGGGCAGATTGGTCACCATATATTTT.

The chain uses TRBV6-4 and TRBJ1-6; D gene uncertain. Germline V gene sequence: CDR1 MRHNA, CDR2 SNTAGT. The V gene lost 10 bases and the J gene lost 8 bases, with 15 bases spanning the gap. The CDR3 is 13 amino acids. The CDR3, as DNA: TGTGCCAAACCGTATTCCAGTGATTCACCCCTCCACTTT. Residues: CAKPYSSDSPLHF.

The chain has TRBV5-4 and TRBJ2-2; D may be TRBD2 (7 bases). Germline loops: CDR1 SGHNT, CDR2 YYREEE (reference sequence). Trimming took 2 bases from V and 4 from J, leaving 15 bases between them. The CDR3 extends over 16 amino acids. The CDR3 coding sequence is TGTGCCAGCAGCTTTAGACTGGGGGGGGCCACCGGGGAGCTGTTTTTT. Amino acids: CASSFRLGGATGELFF. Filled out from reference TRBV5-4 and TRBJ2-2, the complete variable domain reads ETGVTQSPTHLIKTRGQQVTLRCSSQSGHNTVSWYQQALGQGPQFIFQYYREEENGRGNFPPRFSGLQFPNYSSELNVNALELDDSALYLCASSFRLGGATGELFFGEGSRLTVL.

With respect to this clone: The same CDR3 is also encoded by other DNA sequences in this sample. CDR3 protein: CASSPPSGGRIGYTF. CDR3 in DNA: TGCGCCAGCAGCCCACCTTCGGGAGGGAGGATCGGCTACACCTTC. J is TRBJ1-2 and V is TRBV4-1; no reliable D call. Germline CDR1 is MGHRA and CDR2 is YSYEKL. V was pared by 4 bases and J by 8 bases, with 20 bases between. This CDR3 region has 15 residues.

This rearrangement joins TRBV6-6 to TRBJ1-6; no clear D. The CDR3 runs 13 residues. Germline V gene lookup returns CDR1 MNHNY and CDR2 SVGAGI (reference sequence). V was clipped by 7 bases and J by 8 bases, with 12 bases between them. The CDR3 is CASTTEGDSPLHF. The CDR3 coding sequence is TGTGCCAGCACAACAGAGGGTGATTCACCCCTCCACTTT.

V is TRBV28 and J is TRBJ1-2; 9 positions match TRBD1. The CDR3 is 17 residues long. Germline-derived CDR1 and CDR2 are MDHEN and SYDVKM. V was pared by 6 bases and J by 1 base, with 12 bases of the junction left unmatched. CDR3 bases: TGTGCCAGCAGCCCCGGACAGGGGCCGGGGTATAACTATGGCTACACCTTC. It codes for CASSPGQGPGYNYGYTF.

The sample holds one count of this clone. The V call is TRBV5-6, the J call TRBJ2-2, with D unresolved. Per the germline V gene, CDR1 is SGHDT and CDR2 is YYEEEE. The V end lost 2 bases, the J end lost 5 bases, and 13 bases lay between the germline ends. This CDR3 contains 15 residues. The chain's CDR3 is CASSFARLRTGELFF. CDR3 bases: TGTGCCAGCAGCTTTGCCCGCCTTCGGACCGGGGAGCTGTTTTTT.

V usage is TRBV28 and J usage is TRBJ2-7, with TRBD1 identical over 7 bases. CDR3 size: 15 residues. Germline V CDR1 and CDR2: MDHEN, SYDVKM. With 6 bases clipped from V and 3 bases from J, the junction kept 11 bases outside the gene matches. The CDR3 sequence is CASRLGQVAIYEQYV. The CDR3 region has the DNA TGTGCCAGCAGGCTCGGACAGGTGGCGATCTACGAGCAGTACGTC.

The CDR3 loop is CASSLSGQAWSPLHF. The CDR3 DNA reads TGTGCCAGCAGCTTATCTGGGCAGGCGTGGTCACCCCTCCACTTT. The chain employs TRBV7-6 and TRBJ1-6; D remains unclear. This CDR3 has 15 amino acids. Trimming removed 2 bases at V and 10 bases at J, with 15 bases between. From germline, CDR1 is SGHVS and CDR2 FNYEAQ.

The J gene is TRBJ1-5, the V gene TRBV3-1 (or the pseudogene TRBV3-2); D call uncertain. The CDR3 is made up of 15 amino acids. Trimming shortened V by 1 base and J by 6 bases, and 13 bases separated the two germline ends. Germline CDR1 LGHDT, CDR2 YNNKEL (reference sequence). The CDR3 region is CASSQGSGVTQPQHF. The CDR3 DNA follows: TGTGCCAGCAGCCAAGGGAGCGGGGTGACTCAGCCCCAGCATTTT.

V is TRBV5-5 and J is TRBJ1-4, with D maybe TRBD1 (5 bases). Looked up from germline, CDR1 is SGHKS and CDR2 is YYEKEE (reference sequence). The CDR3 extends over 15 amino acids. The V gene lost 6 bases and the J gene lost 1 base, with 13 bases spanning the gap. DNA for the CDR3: TGTGCCAGCAACCCTCAGGGTAAAACTAATGAAAAACTGTTTTTT. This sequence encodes CASNPQGKTNEKLFF.

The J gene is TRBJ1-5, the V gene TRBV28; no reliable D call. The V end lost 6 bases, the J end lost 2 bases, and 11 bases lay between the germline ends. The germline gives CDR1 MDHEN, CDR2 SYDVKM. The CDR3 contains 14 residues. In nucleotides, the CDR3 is TGTGCCAGCAGCCCCACCGCGGGCAATCAGCCCCAGCATTTT. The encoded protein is CASSPTAGNQPQHF.

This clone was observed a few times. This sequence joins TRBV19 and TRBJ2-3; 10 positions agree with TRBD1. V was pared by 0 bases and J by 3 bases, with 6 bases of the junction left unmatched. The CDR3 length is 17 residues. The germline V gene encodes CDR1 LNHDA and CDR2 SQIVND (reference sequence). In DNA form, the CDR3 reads TGTGCCAGTAGTATAGATTTGTGGGGACAGGGGACAGATACGCAGTATTTT. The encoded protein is CASSIDLWGQGTDTQYF.

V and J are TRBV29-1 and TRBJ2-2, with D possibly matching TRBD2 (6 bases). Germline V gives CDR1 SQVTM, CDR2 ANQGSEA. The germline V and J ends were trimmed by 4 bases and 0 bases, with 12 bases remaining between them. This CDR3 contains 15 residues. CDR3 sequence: CSVASGTSNTGELFF. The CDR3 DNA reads TGCAGCGTTGCATCCGGGACTTCGAACACCGGGGAGCTGTTTTTT.

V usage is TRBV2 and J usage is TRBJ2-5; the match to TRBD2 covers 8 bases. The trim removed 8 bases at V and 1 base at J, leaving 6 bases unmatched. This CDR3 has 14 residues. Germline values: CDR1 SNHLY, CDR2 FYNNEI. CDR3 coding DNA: TGTGCCAGCCGGAGCGGGGGATTCCAAGAGACCCAGTACTTC. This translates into CASRSGGFQETQYF.

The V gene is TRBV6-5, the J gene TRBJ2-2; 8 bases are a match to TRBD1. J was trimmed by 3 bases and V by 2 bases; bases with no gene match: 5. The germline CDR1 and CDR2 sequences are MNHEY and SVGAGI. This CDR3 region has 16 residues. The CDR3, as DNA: TGTGCCAGCAGTTACATCCGGACAGGGTACACCGGGGAGCTGTTTTTT. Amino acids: CASSYIRTGYTGELFF.

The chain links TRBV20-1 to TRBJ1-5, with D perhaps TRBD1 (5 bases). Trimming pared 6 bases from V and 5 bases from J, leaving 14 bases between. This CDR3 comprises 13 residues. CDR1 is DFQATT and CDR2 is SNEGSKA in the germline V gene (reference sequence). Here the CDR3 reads CSASLGRDQPQHF. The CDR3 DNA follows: TGCAGTGCCAGTTTGGGCAGGGATCAGCCCCAGCATTTT.

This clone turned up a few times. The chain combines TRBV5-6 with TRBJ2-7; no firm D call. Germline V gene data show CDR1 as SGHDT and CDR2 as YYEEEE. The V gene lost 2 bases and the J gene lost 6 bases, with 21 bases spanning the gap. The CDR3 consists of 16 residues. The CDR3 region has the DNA TGTGCCAGCAGCTTAAGTTCGTCTAGACTGCTCACCGAGCAGTACTTC. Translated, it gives CASSLSSSRLLTEQYF.

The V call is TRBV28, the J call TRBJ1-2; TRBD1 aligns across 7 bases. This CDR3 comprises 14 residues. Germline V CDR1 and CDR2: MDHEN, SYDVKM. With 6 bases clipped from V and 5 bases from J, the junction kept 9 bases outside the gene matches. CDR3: CASREQGPGYGYTF. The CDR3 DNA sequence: TGTGCCAGCAGGGAACAGGGGCCAGGGTATGGCTACACCTTC.